One T cell receptor beta chain is described in this entry. Its antigen remains unknown. This sample is drawn from a study of cytomegalovirus exposure and HLA in healthy donors. Study-wide points: Researchers reported that a few CMV-associated chains were confirmed in vitro as CMV antigen-specific. According to the study, 150 to 200 TCR beta chains were cytomegalovirus-associated.

The CDR3 is 14 amino acids. Germline trimming cut 5 bases from V and 6 bases from J; bases unmatched to any gene: 7. Germline assignment: CDR1 MNHNS and CDR2 SASEGT. Sequencing was performed with immunoSEQ multiplex PCR; in TCRdb, only in-frame clones are kept and a portion is missing. The data contain hundreds of thousands of clones, around nine tenths of them seen just once; the ten biggest clones take up about 2.8%. What was sequenced was PBMCs. The V and J genes are TRBV6-1 and TRBJ1-2; 9 nucleotides agree with TRBD1. This clonotype originated in a man in his late teens or twenties in good health and CMV-seronegative. The CDR3 nucleotides are TGTGCCAGCAGTTCCGGGACAGGGTACGATGGCTACACCTTC. Its protein product is CASSSGTGYDGYTF.